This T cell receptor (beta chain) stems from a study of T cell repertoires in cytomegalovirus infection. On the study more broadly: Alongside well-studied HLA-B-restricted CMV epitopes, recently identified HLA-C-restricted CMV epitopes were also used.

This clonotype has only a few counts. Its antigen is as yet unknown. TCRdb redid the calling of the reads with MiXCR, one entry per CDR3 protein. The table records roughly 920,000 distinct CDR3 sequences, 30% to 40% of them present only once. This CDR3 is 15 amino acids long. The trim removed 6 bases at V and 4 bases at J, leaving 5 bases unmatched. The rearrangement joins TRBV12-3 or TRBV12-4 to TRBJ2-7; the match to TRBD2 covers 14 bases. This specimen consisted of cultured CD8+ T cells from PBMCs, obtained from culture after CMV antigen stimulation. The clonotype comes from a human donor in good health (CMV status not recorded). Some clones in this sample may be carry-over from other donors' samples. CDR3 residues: CASSPTSGGEYEQYV. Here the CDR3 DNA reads TGTGCCAGCAGCCCGACTAGCGGGGGGGAATACGAGCAGTACGTC.